Listed below are T cell receptor beta chains from one sample, sequenced in a study of T cells in Graves' hyperthyroidism and ophthalmopathy. TCRdb reprocessed the multiplex PCR reads with MiXCR, giving one entry per CDR3 protein. The data show more than 350,000 distinct CDR3 sequences, with 13% to 15% seen just once and about 21% held by the top ten. The sample taken for sequencing was blood. The receptors come from a woman aged 60-70 years with Graves' ophthalmopathy. The CDR3 runs from the conserved cysteine through the conserved F or W. Fields, in order: J gene, D gene, V gene, clone size, CDR3 protein, CDR3 DNA. The D gene is left open where the match is weak. Clone size is not always given. Where it is, it says once, few, many or a class for expanded clones.

>TRBJ1-2|TRBD1|TRBV28|.
CASFGQGLGYTF
TGTGCCAGCTTTGGACAGGGTCTGGGCTACACCTTC
>TRBJ2-7|TRBD2|TRBV7-2|few
CASSLEFSGGQDEQYF
TGTGCCAGCAGCTTAGAGTTCTCGGGAGGTCAGGACGAGCAGTACTTC
>TRBJ2-1|.|TRBV5-1|many
CASSLTGDGGYNEQFF
TGCGCCAGCAGCCTCACAGGGGACGGGGGGTACAATGAGCAGTTCTTC
>TRBJ2-7|.|TRBV29-1|.
CSVAIQEPYEQYF
TGCAGCGTTGCAATACAGGAGCCCTACGAGCAGTACTTC
>TRBJ2-3|TRBD2|TRBV27|few
CASSPYGTSGRTATDTQYF
TGTGCCAGCAGCCCTTATGGGACTAGCGGGAGGACTGCCACAGATACGCAGTATTTT
>TRBJ2-7|.|TRBV6-1|.
CASSKDASYEQYF
TGTGCCAGCAGCAAGGACGCCTCCTACGAGCAGTACTTC
>TRBJ2-7|.|TRBV5-1|many
CASSLEGSSYEQYF
TGCGCCAGCAGCTTGGAGGGGTCCTCCTACGAGCAGTACTTC
>TRBJ1-1|.|TRBV5-1|many
CASSPGHGVNTEAFF
TGCGCCAGCAGCCCAGGACATGGGGTGAACACTGAAGCTTTCTTT
>TRBJ2-7|TRBD2|TRBV9|few
CASSEPGLADEQYF
TGTGCCAGCAGCGAGCCGGGACTAGCAGACGAGCAGTACTTC
>TRBJ2-7|.|TRBV6-1|many
CASSESLGPVGEQYF
TGTGCCAGCAGTGAATCTTTGGGGCCCGTGGGAGAGCAGTACTTC
>TRBJ2-1|TRBD1|TRBV28|.
CASSLRGRPSEQFF
TGTGCCAGCAGTTTGAGGGGGCGGCCTAGTGAGCAGTTCTTC
>TRBJ1-3|TRBD1|TRBV4-1|few
CASSQGSGQGASGNTIYF
TGCGCCAGCAGCCAAGGGTCAGGACAGGGGGCCTCTGGAAACACCATATATTTT